The 9 T cell receptor beta chains below come from one sample, sequenced in a study of blood T cell repertoires in COVID-19. Produced via immunoSEQ multiplex PCR; TCRdb's table is partial and in-frame only. This table holds about 350,000 clones, approximately 89% found once. The sequencing sample was made of peripheral blood. These receptors came from a woman between 55 and 75 years old with COVID-19, enrolled during active disease.

The chain has TRBV7-9 and TRBJ1-2, with 8 bases fitting TRBD1. CDR3 length: 13 residues. CDR1 is SEHNR, CDR2 FQNEAQ, per germline (reference sequence). The V gene end was trimmed by 6 bases and the J gene end by 4 bases; junction bases not matched to a gene: 4. The DNA for the CDR3 is TGTGCCAGCAGGGGAACAGGGGGCTATGGCTACACCTTC. Translation gives CASRGTGGYGYTF.

V usage is TRBV5-4 and J usage is TRBJ2-5; TRBD1 might be the D (5 bases). The CDR3 spans 13 residues. In germline, CDR1 is SGHNT, CDR2 YYREEE (reference sequence). V shed 1 base and J shed 5 bases, with 9 bases lying between them. The CDR3 is CASSLSRGETQYF. CDR3 nucleotide sequence: TGTGCCAGCAGCTTGAGTAGGGGTGAGACCCAGTACTTC.

The V and J genes are TRBV5-6 and TRBJ2-6, with D possibly TRBD1 on 5 matching bases. V was cut by 4 bases and J by 2 bases, with 13 bases left in between. The CDR3 runs 16 residues. Germline loops: CDR1 SGHDT, CDR2 YYEEEE. CDR3 nucleotides: TGTGCCAGCAGCCGGCGTACAGGTGCTGGGGCCAACGTCCTGACTTTC. Its translation: CASSRRTGAGANVLTF.

This chain links TRBV7-6 with TRBJ1-2; possible D gene TRBD1, 6 bases. V lost 6 bases to trimming and J lost 1 base, with 15 bases between them. Germline CDR1 reads SGHVS; CDR2 reads FNYEAQ. This CDR3 has 15 amino acids. CDR3 nucleotides: TGTGCCAGCAGTCCAAATCTGGACAGTAACTATGGCTACACCTTC. Encoded protein: CASSPNLDSNYGYTF.

The chain has TRBV3-1 (or the pseudogene TRBV3-2) and TRBJ1-1, with D uncertain. CDR3 length: 15 amino acids. Trimming took off 3 bases at V and 7 bases at J, with 18 bases between the two ends. CDR1 and CDR2 (germline): LGHDT, YNNKEL (reference sequence). CDR3 coding DNA: TGTGCCAGCAGCCATCCAGCGCGGGAGTCCCGTGAAGCTTTCTTT. Encoded protein: CASSHPARESREAFF.

The chain uses TRBV30 and TRBJ2-1; 8 nucleotides agree with TRBD2. The germline V gene has CDR1 GTSNPN and CDR2 SVGIG (reference sequence). J was trimmed by 5 bases and V by 5 bases; bases with no gene match: 8. The CDR3 extends over 14 amino acids. The CDR3 DNA sequence: TGTGCCTGGCAGGTGGCTAGCGGGCACAATGAGCAGTTCTTC. This sequence encodes CAWQVASGHNEQFF.

As for this clone: The junction departs from germline at one end; a sequencing error may be responsible. This chain links TRBV28 with TRBJ2-7, with TRBD1 matching 8 bases. CDR1 and CDR2 (germline): MDHEN, SYDVKM. The CDR3 length is 12 residues. The CDR3 bases are TGTGCCAGCAGTTCCCCGACAGGGGTCTCGGACTTC. It is translated as CASSSPTGVSDF.

This sequence joins TRBV15 and TRBJ2-7; D is perhaps TRBD1 (6 bases). This CDR3 contains 15 residues. From germline, CDR1 is LNHNV and CDR2 YYDKDF (reference sequence). With 0 bases removed from V and 4 bases from J, the gap between germline ends came to 13 bases. CDR3 sequence (DNA): TGTGCCACCAGCAGAGATGTGAGAGGGGGTTACGAGCAGTACTTC. This translates into CATSRDVRGGYEQYF.

The chain employs TRBV7-9 and TRBJ1-2, with a weak D call TRBD1 (6 bases). Germline V gene lookup returns CDR1 SEHNR and CDR2 FQNEAQ (reference sequence). The CDR3 runs to 14 residues. The ends were cut back, 4 bases at V and 1 base at J, with 10 bases in the middle. The CDR3 bases are TGTGCCAGCAGCTCACTACAGGGTAACTATGGCTACACCTTC. Encoded protein: CASSSLQGNYGYTF.